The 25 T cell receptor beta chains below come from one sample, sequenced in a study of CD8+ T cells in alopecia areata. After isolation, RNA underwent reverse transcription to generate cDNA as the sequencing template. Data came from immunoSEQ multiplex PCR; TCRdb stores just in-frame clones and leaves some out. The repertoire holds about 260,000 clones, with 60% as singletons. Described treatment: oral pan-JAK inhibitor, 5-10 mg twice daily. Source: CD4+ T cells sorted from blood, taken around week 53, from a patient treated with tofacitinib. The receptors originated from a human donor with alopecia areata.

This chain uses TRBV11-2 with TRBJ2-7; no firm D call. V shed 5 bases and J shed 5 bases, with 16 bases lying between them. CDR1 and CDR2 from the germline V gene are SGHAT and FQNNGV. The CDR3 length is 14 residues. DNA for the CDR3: TGTGCCAGCAGCCCGCGGTCAGGATACCACGAGCAGTACTTC. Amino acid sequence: CASSPRSGYHEQYF.

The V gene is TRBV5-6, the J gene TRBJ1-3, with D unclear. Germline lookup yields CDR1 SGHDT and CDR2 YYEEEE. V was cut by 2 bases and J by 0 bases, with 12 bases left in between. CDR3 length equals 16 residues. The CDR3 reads CASSFGPPSSGNTIYF. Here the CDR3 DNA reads TGTGCCAGCAGCTTCGGGCCTCCCTCCTCTGGAAACACCATATATTTT.

CDR3 DNA sequence: TGTGCCAGTAGTGGGACAGGGGCGGGCGGCGAGCAGTTCTTC. It specifies CASSGTGAGGEQFF. V gene TRBV19 combines with J gene TRBJ2-1; 10 bases line up with TRBD1. The germline gives CDR1 LNHDA, CDR2 SQIVND (reference sequence). This CDR3 has 14 amino acids. The V and J ends lost 5 bases and 10 bases, in that order; junction bases with no gene match: 8. The whole variable domain, remainder taken from reference TRBV19 and TRBJ2-1, is DGGITQSPKYLFRKEGQNVTLSCEQNLNHDAMYWYRQDPGQGLRLIYYSQIVNDFQKGDIAEGYSVSREKKESFPLTVTSAQKNPTAFYLCASSGTGAGGEQFFGPGTRLTVL.

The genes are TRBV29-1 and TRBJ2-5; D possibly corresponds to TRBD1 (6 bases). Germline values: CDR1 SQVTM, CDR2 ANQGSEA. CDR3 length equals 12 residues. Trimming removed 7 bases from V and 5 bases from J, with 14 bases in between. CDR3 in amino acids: CSARTGMETQYF. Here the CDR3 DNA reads TGCAGCGCCCGAACAGGGATGGAGACCCAGTACTTC.

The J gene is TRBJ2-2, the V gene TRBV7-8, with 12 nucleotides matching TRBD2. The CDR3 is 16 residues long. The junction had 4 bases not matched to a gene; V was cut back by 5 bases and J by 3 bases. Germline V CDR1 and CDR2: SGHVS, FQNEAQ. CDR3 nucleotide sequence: TGTGCCAGCAGCCCTACTAGCGGGGGGTACACCGGGGAGCTGTTTTTT. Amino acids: CASSPTSGGYTGELFF.

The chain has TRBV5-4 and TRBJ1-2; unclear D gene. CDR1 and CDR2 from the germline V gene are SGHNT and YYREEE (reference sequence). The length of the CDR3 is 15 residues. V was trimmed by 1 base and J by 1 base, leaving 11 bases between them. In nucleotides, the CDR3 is TGTGCCAGCAGCTTGCCTCCGACGATTAACTATGGCTACACCTTC. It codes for CASSLPPTINYGYTF. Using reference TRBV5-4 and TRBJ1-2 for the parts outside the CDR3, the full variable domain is ETGVTQSPTHLIKTRGQQVTLRCSSQSGHNTVSWYQQALGQGPQFIFQYYREEENGRGNFPPRFSGLQFPNYSSELNVNALELDDSALYLCASSLPPTINYGYTFGSGTRLTVV.

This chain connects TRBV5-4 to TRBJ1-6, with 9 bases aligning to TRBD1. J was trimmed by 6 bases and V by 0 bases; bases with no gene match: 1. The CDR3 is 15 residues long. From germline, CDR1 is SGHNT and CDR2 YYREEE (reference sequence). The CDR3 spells CASSLGTGVNSPLHF. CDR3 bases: TGTGCCAGCAGCTTGGGGACAGGGGTTAATTCACCCCTCCACTTT. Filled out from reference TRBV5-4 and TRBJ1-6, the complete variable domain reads ETGVTQSPTHLIKTRGQQVTLRCSSQSGHNTVSWYQQALGQGPQFIFQYYREEENGRGNFPPRFSGLQFPNYSSELNVNALELDDSALYLCASSLGTGVNSPLHFGNGTRLTVT.

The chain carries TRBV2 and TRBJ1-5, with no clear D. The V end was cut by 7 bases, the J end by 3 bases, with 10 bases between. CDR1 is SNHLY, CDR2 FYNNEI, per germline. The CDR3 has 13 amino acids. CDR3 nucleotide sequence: TGTGCCAGCAATCCAGACTTCAATCAGCCCCAGCATTTT. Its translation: CASNPDFNQPQHF.

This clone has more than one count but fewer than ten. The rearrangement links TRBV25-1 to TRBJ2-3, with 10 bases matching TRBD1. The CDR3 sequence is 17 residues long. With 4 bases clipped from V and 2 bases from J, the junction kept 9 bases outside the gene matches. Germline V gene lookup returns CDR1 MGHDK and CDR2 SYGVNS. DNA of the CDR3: TGTGCCAGCAGTGCACACCCCGGGACAGGGGACACAGATACGCAGTATTTT. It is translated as CASSAHPGTGDTDTQYF.

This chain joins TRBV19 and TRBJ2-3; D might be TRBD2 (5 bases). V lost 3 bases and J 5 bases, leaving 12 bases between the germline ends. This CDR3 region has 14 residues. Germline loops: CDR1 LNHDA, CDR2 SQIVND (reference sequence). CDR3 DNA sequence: TGTGCCAGTAGTATGGAGAGGGCGAGAGATACGCAGTATTTT. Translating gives CASSMERARDTQYF.

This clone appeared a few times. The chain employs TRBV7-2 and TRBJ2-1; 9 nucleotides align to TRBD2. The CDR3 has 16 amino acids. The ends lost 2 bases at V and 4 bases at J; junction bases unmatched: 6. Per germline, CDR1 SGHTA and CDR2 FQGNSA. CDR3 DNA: TGTGCCAGCAGCTTACATAAGCGGGGGGTGTACAATGAGCAGTTCTTC. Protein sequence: CASSLHKRGVYNEQFF.

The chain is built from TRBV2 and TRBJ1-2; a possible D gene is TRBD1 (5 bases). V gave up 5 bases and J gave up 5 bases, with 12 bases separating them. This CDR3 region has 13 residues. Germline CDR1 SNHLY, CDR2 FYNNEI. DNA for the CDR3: TGTGCCAGCAGTCCAGGGCCTTCATATGGCTACACCTTC. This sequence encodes CASSPGPSYGYTF.

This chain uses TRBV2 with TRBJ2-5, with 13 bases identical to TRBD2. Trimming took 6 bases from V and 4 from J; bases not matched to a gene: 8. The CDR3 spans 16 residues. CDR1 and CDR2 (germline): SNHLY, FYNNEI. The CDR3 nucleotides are TGTGCCAGCAGAAAACGGACTAGCGGGGGTGGAGAGACCCAGTACTTC. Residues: CASRKRTSGGGETQYF.

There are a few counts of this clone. The CDR3 nucleotides are TGTGCCAGTGGGACAGGTAGTCAGCCCCAGCATTTT. This translates into CASGTGSQPQHF. V usage is TRBV25-1 and J usage is TRBJ1-5; 8 bases map to TRBD1. With 9 bases clipped from V and 6 bases from J, the junction kept 4 bases outside the gene matches. The CDR3 extends over 12 amino acids. Germline V gene sequence: CDR1 MGHDK, CDR2 SYGVNS.

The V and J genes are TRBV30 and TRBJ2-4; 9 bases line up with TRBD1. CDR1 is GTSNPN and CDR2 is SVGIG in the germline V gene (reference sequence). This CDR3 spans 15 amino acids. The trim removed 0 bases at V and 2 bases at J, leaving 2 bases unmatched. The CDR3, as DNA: TGTGCCTGGAGTGTACAGGGGGCCTCCAAAAACATTCAGTACTTC. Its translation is CAWSVQGASKNIQYF.

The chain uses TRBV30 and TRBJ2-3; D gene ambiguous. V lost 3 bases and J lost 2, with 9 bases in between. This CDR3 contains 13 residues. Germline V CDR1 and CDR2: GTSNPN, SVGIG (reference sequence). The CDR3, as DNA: TGTGCCTGGAGGACCCCTTCCACAGATACGCAGTATTTT. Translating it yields CAWRTPSTDTQYF.

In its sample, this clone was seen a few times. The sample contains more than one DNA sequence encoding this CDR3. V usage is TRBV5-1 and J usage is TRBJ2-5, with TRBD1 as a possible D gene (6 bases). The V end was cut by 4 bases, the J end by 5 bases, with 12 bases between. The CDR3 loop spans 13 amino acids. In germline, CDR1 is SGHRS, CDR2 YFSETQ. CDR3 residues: CASSRTVQETQYF. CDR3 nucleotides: TGCGCCAGCAGCCGGACAGTCCAGGAGACCCAGTACTTC.

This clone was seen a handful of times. The CDR3 nucleotides are TGCAGTGCTTGGGGACAGGAAGCTTTCTTT. Protein: CSAWGQEAFF. The chain has TRBV20-1 and TRBJ1-1, with TRBD1 identical over 7 bases. CDR1 and CDR2 from the germline V gene are DFQATT and SNEGSKA (reference sequence). Losses at the gene ends were 5 bases for V and 8 bases for J; bases not matched to a gene: 2. The CDR3 runs to 10 residues.

Here the CDR3 DNA reads TGTGCCACCCGACAGGAGCAGAATTCACCCCTCCACTTT. Translated: CATRQEQNSPLHF. J is TRBJ1-6 and V is TRBV11-2, with D possibly matching TRBD1 (6 bases). The CDR3 length is 13 residues. The V end was cut by 10 bases, the J end by 7 bases, with 14 bases between. Germline values: CDR1 SGHAT, CDR2 FQNNGV.

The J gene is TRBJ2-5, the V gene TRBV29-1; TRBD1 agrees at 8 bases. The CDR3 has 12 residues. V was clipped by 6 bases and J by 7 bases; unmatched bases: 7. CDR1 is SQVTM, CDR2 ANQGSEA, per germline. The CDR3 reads CSVRQGTVTQYF. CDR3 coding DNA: TGCAGCGTAAGACAGGGGACGGTGACCCAGTACTTC.

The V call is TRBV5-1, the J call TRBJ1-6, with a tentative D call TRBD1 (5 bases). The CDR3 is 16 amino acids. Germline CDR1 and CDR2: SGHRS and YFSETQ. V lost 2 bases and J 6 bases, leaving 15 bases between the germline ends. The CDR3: CASSLGRRDSNSPLHF. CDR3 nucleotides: TGCGCCAGCAGCTTAGGTCGCAGGGATAGTAATTCACCCCTCCACTTT.

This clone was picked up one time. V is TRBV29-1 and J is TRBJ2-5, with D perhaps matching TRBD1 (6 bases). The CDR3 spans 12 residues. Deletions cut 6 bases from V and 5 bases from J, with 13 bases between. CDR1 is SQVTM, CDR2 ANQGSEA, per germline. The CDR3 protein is CSVYRVKETQYF. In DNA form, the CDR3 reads TGCAGCGTCTACAGGGTGAAGGAGACCCAGTACTTC.

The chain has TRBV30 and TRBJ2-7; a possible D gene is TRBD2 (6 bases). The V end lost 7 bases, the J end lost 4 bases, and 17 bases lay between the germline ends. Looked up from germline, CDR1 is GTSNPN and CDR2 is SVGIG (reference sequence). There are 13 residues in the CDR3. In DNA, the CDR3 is TGTGCCTTGAGGCGGGACCAACGGTACGAGCAGTACTTC. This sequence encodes CALRRDQRYEQYF.

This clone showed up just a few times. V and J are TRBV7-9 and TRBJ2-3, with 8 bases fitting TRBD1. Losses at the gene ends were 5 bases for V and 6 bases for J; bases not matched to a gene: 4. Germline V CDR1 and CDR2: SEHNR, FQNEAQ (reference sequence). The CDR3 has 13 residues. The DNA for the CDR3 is TGTGCCAGCAGCACTAGACAGGGGGATACGCAGTATTTT. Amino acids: CASSTRQGDTQYF.

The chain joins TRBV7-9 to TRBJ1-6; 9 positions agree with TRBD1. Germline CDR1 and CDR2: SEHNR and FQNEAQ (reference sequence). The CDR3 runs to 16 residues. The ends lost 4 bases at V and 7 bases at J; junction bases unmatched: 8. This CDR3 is CASSYTGGAGNSPLHF. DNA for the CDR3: TGTGCCAGCAGCTACACAGGGGGCGCGGGAAATTCACCCCTCCACTTT.